This is a list of T cell receptor beta chains from one sample in a study of early T cells in non-severe SARS-CoV-2 infection. TCRdb re-called the 5' RACE reads with MiXCR, one entry per CDR3 protein. The data show tens of thousands of distinct CDR3 sequences, with around 15% seen just once and approximately 12% held by the top ten. What was sequenced was whole blood. The receptors were sampled from an adult who was a healthcare worker with PCR-confirmed SARS-CoV-2 infection or an uninfected control (not recorded which). Each CDR3 is given with its conserved first and last residue. D genes are given only for firm matches. Clone size is given for some rows only: seen once, a few or many times, or a class if the clone is expanded.

d_call: TRBD1; j_call: TRBJ2-2; v_call: TRBV7-2; clone_size: -; cdr3_aa: CASSRDRSNTGELFF; cdr3_nt: TGTGCCAGCAGCAGGGACAGGTCGAACACCGGGGAGCTGTTTTTT
d_call: TRBD2; j_call: TRBJ2-7; v_call: TRBV7-8; clone_size: -; cdr3_aa: CASSRDYYEQYF; cdr3_nt: TGTGCCAGCAGCAGGGACTACTACGAGCAGTACTTC
d_call: TRBD1; j_call: TRBJ2-7; v_call: TRBV12-3/TRBV12-4; clone_size: -; cdr3_aa: CASTPGQGASYEQYF; cdr3_nt: TGTGCCAGCACCCCAGGACAGGGGGCCTCCTACGAGCAGTACTTC
d_call: -; j_call: TRBJ1-1; v_call: TRBV6-2/TRBV6-3; clone_size: many; cdr3_aa: CASSPGRGVLRAFF; cdr3_nt: TGTGCCAGCAGCCCGGGACGGGGGGTTCTAAGGGCTTTCTTT
d_call: TRBD1; j_call: TRBJ2-5; v_call: TRBV19; clone_size: -; cdr3_aa: CANKLDRGQETQYF; cdr3_nt: TGTGCCAATAAACTCGACAGGGGACAAGAGACCCAGTACTTC
d_call: TRBD1; j_call: TRBJ2-1; v_call: TRBV6-5; clone_size: few; cdr3_aa: CASKSRDRLSNEQFF; cdr3_nt: TGTGCCAGCAAAAGCCGGGACAGGTTAAGCAATGAGCAGTTCTTC
d_call: TRBD2; j_call: TRBJ2-1; v_call: TRBV20-1; clone_size: -; cdr3_aa: CSARDPLAGPNEQFF; cdr3_nt: TGCAGTGCTAGAGATCCCCTAGCGGGACCCAATGAGCAGTTCTTC
d_call: -; j_call: TRBJ2-7; v_call: TRBV29-1; clone_size: few; cdr3_aa: CSARRGVGVEQYF; cdr3_nt: TGCAGCGCGAGGAGGGGAGTTGGTGTCGAGCAGTACTTC
d_call: -; j_call: TRBJ1-5; v_call: TRBV2; clone_size: few; cdr3_aa: CASSRWGSSNQPQHF; cdr3_nt: TGTGCCAGCAGTAGGTGGGGATCCAGCAATCAGCCCCAGCATTTT
d_call: -; j_call: TRBJ1-1; v_call: TRBV11-2; clone_size: few; cdr3_aa: CASSYRVLNTEAFF; cdr3_nt: TGTGCCAGCAGCTACAGGGTTTTGAACACTGAAGCTTTCTTT
d_call: -; j_call: TRBJ2-5; v_call: TRBV7-9; clone_size: many; cdr3_aa: CASSYPTSSETQYF; cdr3_nt: TGTGCCAGCAGCTACCCGACTAGTTCGGAGACCCAGTACTTC
d_call: TRBD1; j_call: TRBJ2-7; v_call: TRBV7-2; clone_size: many; cdr3_aa: CASGQGVEQYF; cdr3_nt: TGTGCCAGCGGACAGGGTGTGGAGCAGTACTTC
d_call: -; j_call: TRBJ2-2; v_call: TRBV6-4; clone_size: many; cdr3_aa: CASSEGTTGELFF; cdr3_nt: TGTGCCAGCAGTGAGGGGACAACCGGGGAGCTGTTTTTT
d_call: TRBD1; j_call: TRBJ2-1; v_call: TRBV3-1; clone_size: -; cdr3_aa: CASSQGQGRNEQFF; cdr3_nt: TGTGCCAGCAGCCAGGGACAGGGGAGGAATGAGCAGTTCTTC
d_call: -; j_call: TRBJ2-1; v_call: TRBV15; clone_size: -; cdr3_aa: CATSRDPGGEQFF; cdr3_nt: TGTGCCACCAGCAGAGATCCTGGGGGTGAGCAGTTCTTC
d_call: TRBD1; j_call: TRBJ1-6; v_call: TRBV25-1; clone_size: -; cdr3_aa: CASSESTGWYSPLHF; cdr3_nt: TGTGCCAGCAGTGAATCGACAGGGTGGTATTCACCCCTCCACTTT
d_call: -; j_call: TRBJ1-1; v_call: TRBV29-1; clone_size: few; cdr3_aa: CSVERGGLNTEAFF; cdr3_nt: TGCAGCGTTGAACGCGGGGGCCTGAACACTGAAGCTTTCTTT
d_call: -; j_call: TRBJ2-7; v_call: TRBV27; clone_size: -; cdr3_aa: CASSPRGQGWMYEQYF; cdr3_nt: TGTGCCAGCAGCCCGCGGGGGCAGGGGTGGATGTACGAGCAGTACTTC
d_call: -; j_call: TRBJ2-7; v_call: TRBV27; clone_size: -; cdr3_aa: CASGASYEQYF; cdr3_nt: TGTGCCAGCGGGGCATCCTACGAGCAGTACTTC